Given below is one T cell receptor (beta chain) in context. There are 15 residues in the CDR3. The V and J ends lost 9 bases and 2 bases respectively, with 19 bases between them. Germline V gene lookup returns CDR1 SGHTA and CDR2 FQGNSA. As processed by the authors: Amplification with reference gene primers provided the estimates of nucleated cell counts. Sequencing used immunoSEQ multiplex PCR; TCRdb keeps in-frame clones, though not all of them. The V and J calls and clone size were taken over from that table, and D and trimming were inferred from the DNA. The top ten hold roughly 10% of the sample, which has approximately 150,000 clones, about 79% seen once. This sample was included in a study of blood T cell repertoires in COVID-19. At the level of the study: Samples of COVID-19 (acute and convalescent) were obtained from the United States, Italy and Spain.

The V gene is TRBV7-2, the J gene TRBJ1-2, with D possibly matching TRBD1 (6 bases). Sequencing input: peripheral blood. The receptor was isolated from a man between 60 and 70 years old with active or convalescent COVID-19. As DNA, the CDR3 is TGTGCCAGTGGGGGCTGGGGGAAGGGGAACTATGGCTACACCTTC. Residues: CASGGWGKGNYGYTF. Filled out from reference TRBV7-2 and TRBJ1-2, the complete variable domain reads GAGVSQSPSNKVTEKGKDVELRCDPISGHTALYWYRQSLGQGLEFLIYFQGNSAPDKSGLPSDRFSAERTGGSVSTLTIQRTQQEDSAVYLCASGGWGKGNYGYTFGSGTRLTVV.